The next 27 T cell receptor beta chains were all read from a single sample in a study of beta chain features in type 1 diabetes. Study-level points and caveats: The study found moderately but significantly shorter TCRB CDR3s in all four CD4+ subsets of Type 1 diabetes patients.

Their target antigens are unknown. Isolated RNA was reverse transcribed in full, so expressed TCRB transcripts were sequenced. Clones were read by immunoSEQ multiplex PCR, and TCRdb kept only the in-frame ones, dropping some. The sample includes fewer than 450,000 clones, approximately 12% of them seen just once. The sequencing input was naive CD4+ T cells from blood. Receptor source: a woman aged 18-35 years with type 1 diabetes.

V is TRBV5-1 and J is TRBJ2-7; 7 bases are shared with TRBD1. CDR1 and CDR2 from the germline V gene are SGHRS and YFSETQ. J lost 4 bases, V lost 1 base, and 5 bases had no gene match. The CDR3 length is 14 residues. Here the CDR3 DNA reads TGCGCCAGCAGCTTGACGGGGACAGATTACGAGCAGTACTTC. Translating it yields CASSLTGTDYEQYF.

The chain employs TRBV30 and TRBJ2-3; TRBD2 matches at 9 bases. This CDR3 is 14 amino acids long. V shed 2 bases, J shed 5 bases, and the junction held 5 bases outside the gene matches. Germline V CDR1 and CDR2: GTSNPN, SVGIG (reference sequence). The CDR3 coding sequence is TGTGCCTGGAGTCTAGCGGGAACGAAAGATACGCAGTATTTT. This gives the protein CAWSLAGTKDTQYF.

This clone was picked up a small number of times. The CDR3 DNA follows: TGTGCCAGCAGTGAATCTAGGTTCTCTGGAAACACCATATATTTT. It translates to CASSESRFSGNTIYF. The chain joins TRBV25-1 to TRBJ1-3; D call uncertain. CDR3 size: 15 residues. V lost 1 base, J lost 0 bases, and 7 bases lay in between. Germline lookup yields CDR1 MGHDK and CDR2 SYGVNS.

CDR3 region: CASSLGWNTEAFF. CDR3 DNA sequence: TGTGCCAGCAGTTTGGGCTGGAACACTGAAGCTTTCTTT. The gene calls are TRBV27 and TRBJ1-1; D is uncertain. Germline CDR1 is MNHEY and CDR2 is SMNVEV (reference sequence). V dropped 3 bases and J dropped 1 base, with 6 bases sitting between them. CDR3 size: 13 residues.

In its sample, this clone was seen a few times. The chain employs TRBV6-1 and TRBJ1-1, with D perhaps TRBD1 (5 bases). The length of the CDR3 is 12 residues. Between the trimmed V and J ends, which lost 5 bases and 7 bases, there was a span of 11 bases. Germline CDR1 and CDR2: MNHNS and SASEGT. In DNA form, the CDR3 reads TGTGCCAGCAGTACCGACAGATTTGAAGCTTTCTTT. Translation: CASSTDRFEAFF.

This clone was detected only a few times. The chain couples TRBV6-1 to TRBJ1-1, with D hard to call. The CDR3 runs to 11 residues. V was pared by 0 bases and J by 8 bases, with 4 bases between. Germline V gene sequence: CDR1 MNHNS, CDR2 SASEGT. The CDR3 DNA follows: TGTGCCAGCAGTGAAGCCAGGGAAGCTTTCTTT. It translates to CASSEAREAFF.

This clone was detected only a few times. This rearrangement joins TRBV30 to TRBJ1-5; D may be TRBD1 (6 bases). The V gene's germline CDR1 is GTSNPN and CDR2 SVGIG (reference sequence). The CDR3 extends over 14 amino acids. Trimming stripped 2 bases from V and 1 base from J, with 9 bases between. As DNA, the CDR3 is TGTGCCTGGAGTAAGGGGGACAGCAATCAGCCCCAGCATTTT. Its protein product is CAWSKGDSNQPQHF.

This chain uses TRBV28 with TRBJ2-3; TRBD2 matches 14 bases. The CDR3 is 16 residues long. CDR1 MDHEN and CDR2 SYDVKM come from the germline V gene. J was trimmed by 1 base and V by 7 bases; bases with no gene match: 4. The CDR3 sequence is CASKTSGRDGTDTQYF. CDR3 DNA sequence: TGTGCCAGCAAGACTAGCGGGAGGGACGGCACAGATACGCAGTATTTT.

The chain recombines TRBV6-6 with TRBJ2-5; 10 bases line up with TRBD1. CDR1 and CDR2 from the germline V gene are MNHNY and SVGAGI (reference sequence). Trimming cost V 1 base and J 5 bases; bases outside gene matches: 7. The CDR3 runs 16 residues. CDR3 amino acids: CASSYWGQGIQETQYF. The DNA of the CDR3 is TGTGCCAGCAGTTACTGGGGACAGGGGATTCAGGAGACCCAGTACTTC.

DNA of the CDR3: TGTGCCAGCAGCTTGACTAGCGGGCCCCACAATGAGCAGTTCTTC. It is translated as CASSLTSGPHNEQFF. The chain is built from TRBV7-9 and TRBJ2-1, with 10 positions matching TRBD2. The germline V gene has CDR1 SEHNR and CDR2 FQNEAQ (reference sequence). The CDR3 spans 15 residues. Unmatched junction bases numbered 4, after V lost 3 bases and J lost 5 bases.

The chain combines TRBV30 with TRBJ2-7; D gene uncertain. The CDR3 is 13 residues long. Trimming took 2 bases from V and 6 from J, leaving 14 bases between them. Germline V gene lookup returns CDR1 GTSNPN and CDR2 SVGIG (reference sequence). CDR3 region: CAWSLGPLPEQYF. DNA for the CDR3: TGTGCCTGGAGTCTGGGCCCCCTCCCCGAGCAGTACTTC. The complete variable domain, with remaining parts taken from reference TRBV30 and TRBJ2-7, reads SQTIHQWPATLVQPVGSPLSLECTVEGTSNPNLYWYRQAAGRGLQLLFYSVGIGQISSEVPQNLSASRPQDRQFILSSKKLLLSDSGFYLCAWSLGPLPEQYFGPGTRLTVT.

This chain uses TRBV6-6 with TRBJ2-1; 9 bases align to TRBD1. V shed 0 bases, J shed 6 bases, and the junction held 6 bases outside the gene matches. Germline V gene lookup returns CDR1 MNHNY and CDR2 SVGAGI (reference sequence). The CDR3 is made up of 16 amino acids. The CDR3 sequence: CASSYSGTGTFNEQFF. As DNA, the CDR3 is TGTGCCAGCAGTTACTCAGGGACAGGGACCTTCAATGAGCAGTTCTTC.

There are a few counts of this clone. This chain links TRBV28 with TRBJ2-7, with TRBD2 matching 9 bases. J gave up 3 bases and V 6 bases, and 3 bases lay outside the gene matches. From germline, CDR1 is MDHEN and CDR2 SYDVKM. The CDR3 is 13 amino acids. CDR3 loop: CASRTTSGYEQYF. DNA for the CDR3: TGTGCCAGCAGAACGACTAGCGGCTACGAGCAGTACTTC.

The chain employs TRBV4-2 and TRBJ2-5; D is possibly TRBD1 (6 bases). The CDR3 is 14 amino acids. Germline values: CDR1 LGHNA, CDR2 YNFKEQ. V was shortened by 3 bases and J by 11 bases, with 19 bases between the two germline ends. DNA of the CDR3: TGTGCCAGCAGCCATACAGGACAGCTGTGGGAGCAGTACTTC. This translates into CASSHTGQLWEQYF.

The chain combines TRBV4-2 with TRBJ2-1, with 10 bases that match TRBD2. V gave up 1 base and J gave up 3 bases; unmatched junction bases: 6. Germline CDR1 is LGHNA and CDR2 is YNFKEQ. The CDR3 has 17 amino acids. In nucleotides, the CDR3 is TGTGCCAGCAGCCAAGCGCCGGGACTAGCGATCTACAATGAGCAGTTCTTC. Translating it yields CASSQAPGLAIYNEQFF.

This clone has only a few counts. This chain connects TRBV2 to TRBJ1-5; D is perhaps TRBD1 (5 bases). There are 14 residues in the CDR3. The germline gives CDR1 SNHLY, CDR2 FYNNEI. V lost 5 bases and J lost 7, with 15 bases in between. This CDR3 is CASSTQGVGQPQHF. The CDR3, as DNA: TGTGCCAGCAGTACTCAGGGCGTGGGACAGCCCCAGCATTTT. Full variable domain (outside the CDR3, taken from reference TRBV2 and TRBJ1-5): EPEVTQTPSHQVTQMGQEVILRCVPISNHLYFYWYRQILGQKVEFLVSFYNNEISEKSEIFDDQFSVERPDGSNFTLKIRSTKLEDSAMYFCASSTQGVGQPQHFGDGTRLSIL.

This clone was counted a few times. This chain connects TRBV18 to TRBJ2-1, with a possible D match to TRBD2 (6 bases). The CDR3 loop spans 16 amino acids. Germline-derived CDR1 and CDR2 are KGHSH and LQKENI. The V end was cut by 0 bases, the J end by 0 bases, with 9 bases between. For the CDR3, the DNA is TGTGCCAGCTCACCACCGTTAGCGGCCTCCTACAATGAGCAGTTCTTC. Protein: CASSPPLAASYNEQFF. Filled out from reference TRBV18 and TRBJ2-1, the complete variable domain reads NAGVMQNPRHLVRRRGQEARLRCSPMKGHSHVYWYRQLPEEGLKFMVYLQKENIIDESGMPKERFSAEFPKEGPSILRIQQVVRGDSAAYFCASSPPLAASYNEQFFGPGTRLTVL.

V usage is TRBV28 and J usage is TRBJ2-7, with 14 bases that match TRBD2. The CDR3 runs 15 residues. Looked up from germline, CDR1 is MDHEN and CDR2 is SYDVKM. V lost 7 bases, J lost 3 bases, and 5 bases stayed unmatched. The CDR3 DNA follows: TGTGCCAGCATAAGCGGACTAGCGGGAGGCTACGAGCAGTACTTC. The encoded protein is CASISGLAGGYEQYF.

This clone came up a few times. V usage is TRBV11-1 and J usage is TRBJ2-7; D ambiguous. CDR1 is SGHAT and CDR2 is FQDESV in the germline V gene (reference sequence). This CDR3 is 13 amino acids long. Trimming left V 2 bases short and J 5 bases short, with 10 bases between. The CDR3 DNA follows: TGTGCCAGCAGCTTACGGTCCGTGAACGAGCAGTACTTC. The encoded protein is CASSLRSVNEQYF.

The chain uses TRBV7-2 and TRBJ1-2; a weak D match, TRBD1 (5 bases). Germline V gene sequence: CDR1 SGHTA, CDR2 FQGNSA. The CDR3 is 14 amino acids. V lost 1 base and J 5 bases, leaving 11 bases between the germline ends. The CDR3: CASSLGQTPYGYTF. The CDR3 nucleotides read TGTGCCAGCAGCTTAGGACAGACCCCTTATGGCTACACCTTC.

This chain uses TRBV5-4 with TRBJ2-7; tentatively, D is TRBD2 (6 bases). The CDR3 totals 14 residues. V was cut by 4 bases and J by 3 bases, with 14 bases left in between. The germline CDR1 and CDR2 sequences are SGHNT and YYREEE (reference sequence). Here the CDR3 DNA reads TGTGCCAGCAGCCCCTCTGGAGGGCACTACGAGCAGTACTTC. The encoded protein is CASSPSGGHYEQYF.

This clone has only a few counts. The chain employs TRBV9 and TRBJ1-1; D unclear. Looked up from germline, CDR1 is SGDLS and CDR2 is YYNGEE. CDR3 length: 12 amino acids. V lost 0 bases, J lost 6 bases, and 6 bases lay in between. CDR3 protein: CASSVAGSEAFF. The CDR3 bases are TGTGCCAGCAGCGTAGCGGGGTCTGAAGCTTTCTTT.

Only a few counts were recorded for this clone. The sample holds other DNA sequences that translate to the same CDR3. CDR3 bases: TGTGCCAGCAGCTTGGATTCTTATGGCTACACCTTC. This translates into CASSLDSYGYTF. V usage is TRBV5-6 and J usage is TRBJ1-2; no firm D call. Germline V CDR1 and CDR2: SGHDT, YYEEEE. This CDR3 is 12 amino acids long. Trimming shortened V by 0 bases and J by 5 bases, and 5 bases separated the two germline ends.

The sample holds a few counts of this clone. This chain links TRBV4-3 with TRBJ2-3, with TRBD2 identical over 7 bases. The CDR3 consists of 18 residues. Looked up from germline, CDR1 is LGHNA and CDR2 is YSLEER. The V segment lost 0 bases and the J segment 6 bases; nucleotides outside the gene matches: 15. CDR3 region: CASSQDRRASGRWDTQYF. The CDR3, as DNA: TGCGCCAGCAGCCAAGATCGTAGGGCTAGCGGCAGGTGGGATACGCAGTATTTT.

This clone has a handful of counts. The V call is TRBV28, the J call TRBJ2-4; TRBD2 might be the D (5 bases). The germline V and J ends were trimmed by 7 bases and 9 bases, with 16 bases remaining between them. The V gene's germline CDR1 is MDHEN and CDR2 SYDVKM. This CDR3 is built from 13 residues. The CDR3 sequence is CASTTPGKAIQYF. CDR3 nucleotide sequence: TGTGCCAGCACCACCCCGGGGAAGGCCATTCAGTACTTC.

The V and J genes are TRBV19 and TRBJ2-7, with 11 bases fitting TRBD2. The trim removed 2 bases at V and 2 bases at J, leaving 2 bases unmatched. Germline V gives CDR1 LNHDA, CDR2 SQIVND (reference sequence). This CDR3 has 15 amino acids. CDR3 residues: CASSIQGLAAYEQYF. CDR3 nucleotide sequence: TGTGCCAGTAGTATACAGGGACTAGCGGCCTACGAGCAGTACTTC.

This clone was counted only a few times. The CDR3 loop is CASGPQGYGYTF. CDR3 DNA: TGTGCCAGCGGACCACAGGGGTATGGCTACACCTTC. This chain connects TRBV28 to TRBJ1-2; 7 positions match TRBD1. Trimming removed 8 bases from V and 5 bases from J; junction bases left unmatched: 5. Germline lookup yields CDR1 MDHEN and CDR2 SYDVKM. The CDR3 contains 12 residues.